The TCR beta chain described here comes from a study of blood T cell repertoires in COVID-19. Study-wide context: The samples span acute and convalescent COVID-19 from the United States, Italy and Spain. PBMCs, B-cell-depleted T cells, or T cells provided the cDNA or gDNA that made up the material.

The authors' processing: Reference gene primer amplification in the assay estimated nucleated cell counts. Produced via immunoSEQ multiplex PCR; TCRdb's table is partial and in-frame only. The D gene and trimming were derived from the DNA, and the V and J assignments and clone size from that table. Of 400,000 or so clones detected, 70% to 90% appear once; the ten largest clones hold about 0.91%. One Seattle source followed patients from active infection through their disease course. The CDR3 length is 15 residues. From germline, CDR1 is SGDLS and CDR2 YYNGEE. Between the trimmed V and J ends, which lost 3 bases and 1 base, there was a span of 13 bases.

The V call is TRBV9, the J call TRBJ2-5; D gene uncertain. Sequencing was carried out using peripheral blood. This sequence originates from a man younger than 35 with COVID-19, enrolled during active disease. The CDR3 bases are TGTGCCAGCAGCGGGTCAGGCAACCTCCAAGAGACCCAGTACTTC. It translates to CASSGSGNLQETQYF. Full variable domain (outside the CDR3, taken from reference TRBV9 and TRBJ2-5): DSGVTQTPKHLITATGQRVTLRCSPRSGDLSVYWYQQSLDQGLQFLIQYYNGEERAKGNILERFSAQQFPDLHSELNLSSLELGDSALYFCASSGSGNLQETQYFGPGTRLLVL.